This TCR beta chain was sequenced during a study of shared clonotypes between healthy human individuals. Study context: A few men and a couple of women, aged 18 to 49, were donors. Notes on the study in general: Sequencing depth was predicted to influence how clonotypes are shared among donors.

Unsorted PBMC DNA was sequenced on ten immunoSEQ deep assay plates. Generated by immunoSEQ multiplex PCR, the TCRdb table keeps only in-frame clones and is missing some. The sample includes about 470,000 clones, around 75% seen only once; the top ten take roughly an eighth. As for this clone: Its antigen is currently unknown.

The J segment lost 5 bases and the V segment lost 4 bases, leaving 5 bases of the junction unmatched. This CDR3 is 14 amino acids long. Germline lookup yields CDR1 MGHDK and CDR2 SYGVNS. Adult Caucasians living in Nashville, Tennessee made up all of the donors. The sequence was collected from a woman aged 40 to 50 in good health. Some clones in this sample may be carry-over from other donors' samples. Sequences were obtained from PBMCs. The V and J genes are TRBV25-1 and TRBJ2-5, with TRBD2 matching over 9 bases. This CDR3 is CASSARTSAETQYF. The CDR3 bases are TGTGCCAGCAGTGCCAGGACTAGCGCGGAGACCCAGTACTTC. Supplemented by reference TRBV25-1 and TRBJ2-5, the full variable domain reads EADIYQTPRYLVIGTGKKITLECSQTMGHDKMYWYQQDPGMELHLIHYSYGVNSTEKGDLSSESTVSRIRTEHFPLTLESARPSHTSQYLCASSARTSAETQYFGPGTRLLVL.